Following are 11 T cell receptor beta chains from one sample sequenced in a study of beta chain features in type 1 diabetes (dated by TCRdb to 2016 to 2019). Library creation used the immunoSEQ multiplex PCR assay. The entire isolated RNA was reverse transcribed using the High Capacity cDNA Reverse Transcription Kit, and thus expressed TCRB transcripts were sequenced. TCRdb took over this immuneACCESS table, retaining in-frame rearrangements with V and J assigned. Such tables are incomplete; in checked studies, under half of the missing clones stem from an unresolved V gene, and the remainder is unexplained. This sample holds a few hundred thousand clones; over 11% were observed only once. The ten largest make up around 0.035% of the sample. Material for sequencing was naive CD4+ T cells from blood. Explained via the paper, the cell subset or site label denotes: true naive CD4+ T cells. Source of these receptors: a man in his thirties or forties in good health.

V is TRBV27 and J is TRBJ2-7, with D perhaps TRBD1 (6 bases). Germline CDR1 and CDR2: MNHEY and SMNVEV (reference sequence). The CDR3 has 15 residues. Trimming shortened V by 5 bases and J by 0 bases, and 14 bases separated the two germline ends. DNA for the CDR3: TGTGCCAGCAGTAGGGGGAGAGGGAACTCCTACGAGCAGTACTTC. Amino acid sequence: CASSRGRGNSYEQYF.

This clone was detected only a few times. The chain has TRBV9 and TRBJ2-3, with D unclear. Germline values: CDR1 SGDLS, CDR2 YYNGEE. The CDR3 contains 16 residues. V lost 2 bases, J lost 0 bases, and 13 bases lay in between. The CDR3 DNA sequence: TGTGCCAGCAGCGTTGGCGGTCAAACTAGCACAGATACGCAGTATTTT. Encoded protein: CASSVGGQTSTDTQYF.

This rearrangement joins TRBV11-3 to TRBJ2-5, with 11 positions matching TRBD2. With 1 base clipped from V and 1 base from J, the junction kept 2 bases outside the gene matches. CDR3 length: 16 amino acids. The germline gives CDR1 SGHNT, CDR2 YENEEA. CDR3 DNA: TGTGCCAGCAGCTTAGTTGGGACTAGCGGCCAAGAGACCCAGTACTTC. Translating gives CASSLVGTSGQETQYF.

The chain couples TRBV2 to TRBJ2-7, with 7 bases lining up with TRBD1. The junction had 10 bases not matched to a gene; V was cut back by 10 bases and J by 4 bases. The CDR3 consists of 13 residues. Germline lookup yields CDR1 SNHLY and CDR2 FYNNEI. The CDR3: CATTRQGIYEQYF. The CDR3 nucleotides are TGTGCCACCACTCGACAGGGTATTTACGAGCAGTACTTC.

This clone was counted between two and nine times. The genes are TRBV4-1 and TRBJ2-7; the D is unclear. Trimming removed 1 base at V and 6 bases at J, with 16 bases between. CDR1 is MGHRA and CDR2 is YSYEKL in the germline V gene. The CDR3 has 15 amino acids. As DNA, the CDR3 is TGCGCCAGCAGCCAAGTTACATTTTCTACGCGCGAGCAGTACTTC. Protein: CASSQVTFSTREQYF.

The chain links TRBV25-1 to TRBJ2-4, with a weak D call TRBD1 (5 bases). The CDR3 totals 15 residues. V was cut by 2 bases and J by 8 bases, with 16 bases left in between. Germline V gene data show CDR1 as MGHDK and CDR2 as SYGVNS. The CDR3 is CASSEGRAGNYIQYF. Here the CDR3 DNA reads TGTGCCAGCAGTGAAGGTAGGGCAGGGAACTACATTCAGTACTTC.

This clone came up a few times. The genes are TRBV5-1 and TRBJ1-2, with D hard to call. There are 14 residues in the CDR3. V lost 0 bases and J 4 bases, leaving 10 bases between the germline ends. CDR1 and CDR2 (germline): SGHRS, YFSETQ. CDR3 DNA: TGCGCCAGCAGCTTGGACGCAGACCGCTATGGCTACACCTTC. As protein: CASSLDADRYGYTF.

The CDR3 nucleotides read TGTGCCAGCAGCTTTTCTGGGGAAGGTATCAATGGCTACACCTTC. Encoded protein: CASSFSGEGINGYTF. This sequence joins TRBV5-4 and TRBJ1-2; D is uncertain. V lost 2 bases and J 6 bases, leaving 17 bases between the germline ends. This CDR3 region has 15 residues. The germline CDR1 and CDR2 sequences are SGHNT and YYREEE (reference sequence).

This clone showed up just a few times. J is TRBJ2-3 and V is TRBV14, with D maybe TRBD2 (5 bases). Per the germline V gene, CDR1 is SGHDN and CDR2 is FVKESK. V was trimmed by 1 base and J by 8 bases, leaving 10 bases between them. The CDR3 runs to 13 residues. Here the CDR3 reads CASSQGPRVTQYF. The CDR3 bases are TGTGCCAGCAGCCAAGGTCCGCGGGTTACGCAGTATTTT.

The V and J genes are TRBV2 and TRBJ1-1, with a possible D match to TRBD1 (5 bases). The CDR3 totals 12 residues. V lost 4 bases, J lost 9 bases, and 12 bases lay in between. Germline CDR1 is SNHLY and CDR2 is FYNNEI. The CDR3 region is CASSVIRGQAFF. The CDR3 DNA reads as TGTGCCAGCAGTGTAATCCGGGGCCAAGCTTTCTTT.

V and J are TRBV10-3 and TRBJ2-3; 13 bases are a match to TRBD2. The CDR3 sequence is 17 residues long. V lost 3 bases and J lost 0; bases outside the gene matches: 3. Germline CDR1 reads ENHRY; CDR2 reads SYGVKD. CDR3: CAISEGTSGTSTDTQYF. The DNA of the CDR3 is TGTGCCATCAGTGAAGGGACTAGCGGGACTAGCACAGATACGCAGTATTTT.